This TCR beta chain originates from a study of T-cell memory formation after mild COVID-19. Broader study findings: Most CD4+ clones that shrank were in CM and EM, while CD8+ ones turned up in EMRA. Researchers found some responding clones in pre-infection memory, a sign that cross-reactive memory joined.

TCRdb independently ran MiXCR on the 5' RACE reads; one entry per CDR3 protein. The sample includes a few hundred thousand distinct CDR3 sequences, roughly a fifth seen only once; the top ten take 21%. This clonotype showed up just a few times. What it recognizes is unknown. Trimming cost V 5 bases and J 7 bases, with 11 bases left between them. Per the germline V gene, CDR1 is LNHDA and CDR2 is SQIVND (reference sequence). This CDR3 region has 12 residues. The source is a man aged 18 to 29 who had mild COVID-19 (a few samples of this study predate the infection). Cell type and time point are not known. The source material was PBMCs or a T cell subset sorted from them (not recorded which). The J gene is TRBJ1-2, the V gene TRBV19; maybe TRBD1 (6 bases). CDR3 nucleotides: TGTGCCAGTAGTTTACAGGGCTTTGGCTACACCTTC. It specifies CASSLQGFGYTF.